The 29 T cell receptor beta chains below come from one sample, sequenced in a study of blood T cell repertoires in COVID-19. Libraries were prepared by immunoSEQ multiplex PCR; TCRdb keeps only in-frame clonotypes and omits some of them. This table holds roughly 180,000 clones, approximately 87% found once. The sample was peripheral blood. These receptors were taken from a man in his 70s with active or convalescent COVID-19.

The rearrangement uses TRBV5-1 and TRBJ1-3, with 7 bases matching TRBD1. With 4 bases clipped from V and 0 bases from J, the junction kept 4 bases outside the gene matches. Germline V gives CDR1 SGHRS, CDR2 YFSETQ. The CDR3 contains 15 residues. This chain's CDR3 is CASSPTGPSGNTIYF. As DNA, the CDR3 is TGCGCCAGCAGCCCGACAGGGCCCTCTGGAAACACCATATATTTT.

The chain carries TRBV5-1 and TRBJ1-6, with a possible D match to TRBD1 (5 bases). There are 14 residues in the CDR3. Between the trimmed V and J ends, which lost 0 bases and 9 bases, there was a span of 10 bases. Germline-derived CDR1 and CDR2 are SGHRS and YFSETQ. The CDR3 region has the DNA TGCGCCAGCAGCTTGGCTACAGGCCGTTCACCCCTCCACTTT. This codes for CASSLATGRSPLHF.

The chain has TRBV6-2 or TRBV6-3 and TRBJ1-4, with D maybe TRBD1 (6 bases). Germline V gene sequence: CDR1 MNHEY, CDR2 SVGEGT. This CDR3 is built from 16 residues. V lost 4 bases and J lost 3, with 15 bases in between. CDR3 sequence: CASSSLPAGANEKLFF. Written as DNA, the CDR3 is TGTGCCAGCAGTTCCTTGCCGGCAGGGGCTAATGAAAAACTGTTTTTT.

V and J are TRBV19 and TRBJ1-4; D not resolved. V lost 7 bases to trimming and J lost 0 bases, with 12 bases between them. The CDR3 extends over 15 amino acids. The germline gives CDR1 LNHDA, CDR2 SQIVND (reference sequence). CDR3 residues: CASIQSSATNEKLFF. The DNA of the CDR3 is TGTGCCAGTATACAGAGTAGTGCAACTAATGAAAAACTGTTTTTT.

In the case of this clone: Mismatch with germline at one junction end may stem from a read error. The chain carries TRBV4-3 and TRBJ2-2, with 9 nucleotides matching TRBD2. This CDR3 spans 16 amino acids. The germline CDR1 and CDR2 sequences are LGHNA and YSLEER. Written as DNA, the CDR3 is TGCGCCAGCAACCAAGATGGGACTAGCCGCACCGGGGAGCTGTTTTTT. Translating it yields CASNQDGTSRTGELFF.

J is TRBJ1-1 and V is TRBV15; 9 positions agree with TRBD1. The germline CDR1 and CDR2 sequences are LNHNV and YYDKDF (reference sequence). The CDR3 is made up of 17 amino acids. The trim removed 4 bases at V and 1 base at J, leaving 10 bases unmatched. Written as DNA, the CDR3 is TGTGCCACCAGCACTGTCGAACCGGACAGGGGGAACACTGAAGCTTTCTTT. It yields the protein CATSTVEPDRGNTEAFF.

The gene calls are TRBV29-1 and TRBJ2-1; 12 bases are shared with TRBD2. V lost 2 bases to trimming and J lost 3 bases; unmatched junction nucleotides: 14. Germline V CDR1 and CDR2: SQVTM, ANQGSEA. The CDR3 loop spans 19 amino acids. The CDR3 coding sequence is TGCAGCGTTGAACCTAGCCGGACTAGCGGGATACGGATCTACAATGAGCAGTTCTTC. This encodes CSVEPSRTSGIRIYNEQFF.

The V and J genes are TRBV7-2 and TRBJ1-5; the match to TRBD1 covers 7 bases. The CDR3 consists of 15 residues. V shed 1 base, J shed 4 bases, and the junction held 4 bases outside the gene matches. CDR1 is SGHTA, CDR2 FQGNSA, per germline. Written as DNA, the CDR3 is TGTGCCAGCAGCTTAGAGGGACAGCAAAATCAGCCCCAGCATTTT. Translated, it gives CASSLEGQQNQPQHF.

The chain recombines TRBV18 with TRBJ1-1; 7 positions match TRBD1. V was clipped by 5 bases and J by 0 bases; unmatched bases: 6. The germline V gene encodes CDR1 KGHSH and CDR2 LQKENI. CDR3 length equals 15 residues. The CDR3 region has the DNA TGTGCCAGCTCAGACCCCGGGACAGTGAACACTGAAGCTTTCTTT. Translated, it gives CASSDPGTVNTEAFF.

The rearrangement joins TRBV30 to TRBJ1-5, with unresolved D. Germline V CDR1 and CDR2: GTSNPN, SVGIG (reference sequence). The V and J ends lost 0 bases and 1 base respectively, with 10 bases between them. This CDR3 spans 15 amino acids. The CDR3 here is CAWSVRLTSNQPQHF. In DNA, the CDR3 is TGTGCCTGGAGTGTACGGTTGACAAGCAATCAGCCCCAGCATTTT.

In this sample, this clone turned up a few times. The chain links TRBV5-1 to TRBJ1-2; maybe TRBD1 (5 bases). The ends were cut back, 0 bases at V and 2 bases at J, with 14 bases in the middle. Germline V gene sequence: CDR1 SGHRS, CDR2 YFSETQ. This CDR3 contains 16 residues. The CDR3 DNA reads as TGCGCCAGCAGCTTGGGAGCGGGGCTAACCAACTATGGCTACACCTTC. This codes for CASSLGAGLTNYGYTF.

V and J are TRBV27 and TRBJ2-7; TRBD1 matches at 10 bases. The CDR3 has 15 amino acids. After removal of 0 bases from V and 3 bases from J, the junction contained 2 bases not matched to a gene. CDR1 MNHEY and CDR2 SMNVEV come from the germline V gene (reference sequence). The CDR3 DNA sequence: TGTGCCAGCAGTTTATCCGGGACAGGGGACTACGAGCAGTACTTC. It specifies CASSLSGTGDYEQYF.

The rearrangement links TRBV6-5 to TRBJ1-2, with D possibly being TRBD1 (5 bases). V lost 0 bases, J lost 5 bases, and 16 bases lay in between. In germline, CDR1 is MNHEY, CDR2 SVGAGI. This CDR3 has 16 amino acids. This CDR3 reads CASSYSPTVFGYGYTF. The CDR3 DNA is TGTGCCAGCAGTTACTCCCCGACAGTTTTCGGGTATGGCTACACCTTC.

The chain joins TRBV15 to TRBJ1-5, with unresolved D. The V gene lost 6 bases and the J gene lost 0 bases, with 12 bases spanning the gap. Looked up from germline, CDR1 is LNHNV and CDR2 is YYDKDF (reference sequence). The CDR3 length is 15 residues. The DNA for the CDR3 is TGTGCCACCAGTACCGTCCCGGGTAGCAATCAGCCCCAGCATTTT. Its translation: CATSTVPGSNQPQHF.

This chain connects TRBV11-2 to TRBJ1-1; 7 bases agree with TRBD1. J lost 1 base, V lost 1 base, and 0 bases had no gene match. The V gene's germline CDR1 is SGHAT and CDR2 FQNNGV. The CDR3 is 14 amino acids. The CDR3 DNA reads TGTGCCAGCAGCTTAGGGGACAGGAACACTGAAGCTTTCTTT. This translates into CASSLGDRNTEAFF. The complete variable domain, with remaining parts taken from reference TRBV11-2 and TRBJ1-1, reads EAGVAQSPRYKIIEKRQSVAFWCNPISGHATLYWYQQILGQGPKLLIQFQNNGVVDDSQLPKDRFSAERLKGVDSTLKIQPAKLEDSAVYLCASSLGDRNTEAFFGQGTRLTVV.

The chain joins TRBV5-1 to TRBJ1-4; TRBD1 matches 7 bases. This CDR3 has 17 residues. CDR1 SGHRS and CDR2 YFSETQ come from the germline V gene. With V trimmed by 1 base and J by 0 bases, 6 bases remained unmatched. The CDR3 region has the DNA TGCGCCAGCAGCTTGAGGACAGGCGCTGCAACTAATGAAAAACTGTTTTTT. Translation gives CASSLRTGAATNEKLFF.

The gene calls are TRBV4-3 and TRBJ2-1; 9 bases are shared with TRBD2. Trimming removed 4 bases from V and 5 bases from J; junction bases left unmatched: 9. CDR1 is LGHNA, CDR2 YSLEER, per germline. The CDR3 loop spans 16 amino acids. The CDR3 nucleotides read TGCGCCAGCAGCCCGCATCCGATAGCGGGGGACAATGAGCAGTTCTTC. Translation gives CASSPHPIAGDNEQFF.

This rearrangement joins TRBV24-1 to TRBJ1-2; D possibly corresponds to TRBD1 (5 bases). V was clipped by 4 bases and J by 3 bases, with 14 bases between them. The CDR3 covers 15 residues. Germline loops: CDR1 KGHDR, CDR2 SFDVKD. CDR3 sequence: CATSDSVGPDYGYTF. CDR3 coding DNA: TGTGCCACCAGTGACTCCGTGGGGCCCGACTATGGCTACACCTTC.

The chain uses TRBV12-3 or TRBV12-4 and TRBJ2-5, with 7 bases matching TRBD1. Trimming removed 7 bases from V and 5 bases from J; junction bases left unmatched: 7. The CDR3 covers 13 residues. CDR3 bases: TGTGCCAGCACCCTATTACAGGGGGAGACCCAGTACTTC. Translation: CASTLLQGETQYF.

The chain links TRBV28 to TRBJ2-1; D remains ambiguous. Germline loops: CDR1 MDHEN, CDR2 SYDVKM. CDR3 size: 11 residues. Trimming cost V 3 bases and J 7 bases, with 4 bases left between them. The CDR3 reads CASSLSNEQFF. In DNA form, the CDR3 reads TGTGCCAGCAGTTTGAGTAATGAGCAGTTCTTC. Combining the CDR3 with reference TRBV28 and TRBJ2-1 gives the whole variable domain DVKVTQSSRYLVKRTGEKVFLECVQDMDHENMFWYRQDPGLGLRLIYFSYDVKMKEKGDIPEGYSVSREKKERFSLILESASTNQTSMYLCASSLSNEQFFGPGTRLTVL.

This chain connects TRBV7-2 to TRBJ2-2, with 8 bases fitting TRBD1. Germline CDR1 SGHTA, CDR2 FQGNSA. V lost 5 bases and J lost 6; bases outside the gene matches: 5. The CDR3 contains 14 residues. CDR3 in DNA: TGTGCCAGCAGCAGGGACAGGAGCGCCGGGGAGCTGTTTTTT. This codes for CASSRDRSAGELFF.

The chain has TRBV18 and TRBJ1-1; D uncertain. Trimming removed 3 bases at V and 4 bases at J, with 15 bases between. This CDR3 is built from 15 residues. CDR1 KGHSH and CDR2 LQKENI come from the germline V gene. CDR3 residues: CASSPGAGDGTEAFF. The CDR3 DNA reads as TGTGCCAGCTCACCCGGCGCGGGTGATGGCACTGAAGCTTTCTTT.

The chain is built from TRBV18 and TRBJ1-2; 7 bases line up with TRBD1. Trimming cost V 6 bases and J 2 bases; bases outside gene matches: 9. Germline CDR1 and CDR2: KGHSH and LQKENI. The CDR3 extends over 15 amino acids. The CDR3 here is CASSTTSDRNYGYTF. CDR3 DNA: TGTGCCAGCTCCACGACCTCGGACAGGAACTATGGCTACACCTTC.

The CDR3 nucleotides are TGTGCCAGCAGCCCCAACTGGGCAGGGCTTTCCAACGAGCAGTACTTC. It specifies CASSPNWAGLSNEQYF. V gene TRBV27 combines with J gene TRBJ2-7; a possible D gene is TRBD1 (5 bases). The CDR3 sequence is 16 residues long. Looked up from germline, CDR1 is MNHEY and CDR2 is SMNVEV (reference sequence). Trimming took 6 bases from V and 5 from J, leaving 23 bases between them.

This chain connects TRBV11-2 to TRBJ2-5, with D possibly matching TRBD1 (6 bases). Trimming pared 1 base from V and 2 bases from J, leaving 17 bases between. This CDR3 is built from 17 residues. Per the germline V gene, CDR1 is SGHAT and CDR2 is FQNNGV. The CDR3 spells CASSLVMGDTLQETQYF. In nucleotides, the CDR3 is TGTGCCAGCAGCTTAGTAATGGGGGACACCTTGCAAGAGACCCAGTACTTC.

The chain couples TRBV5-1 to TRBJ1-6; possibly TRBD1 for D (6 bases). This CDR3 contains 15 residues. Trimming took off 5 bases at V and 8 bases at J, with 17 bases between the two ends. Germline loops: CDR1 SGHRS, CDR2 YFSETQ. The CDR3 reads CASSSTRGAYSPLHF. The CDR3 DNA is TGCGCCAGCAGTTCTACTCGGGGGGCGTATTCACCCCTCCACTTT.

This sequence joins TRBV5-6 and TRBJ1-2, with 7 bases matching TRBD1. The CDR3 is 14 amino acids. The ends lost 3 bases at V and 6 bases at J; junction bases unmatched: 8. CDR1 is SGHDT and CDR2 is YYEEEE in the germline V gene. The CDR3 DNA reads TGTGCCAGCAGCTACCGACAGGGTGGAAATGGCTACACCTTC. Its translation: CASSYRQGGNGYTF. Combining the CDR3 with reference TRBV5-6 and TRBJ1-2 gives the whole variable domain DAGVTQSPTHLIKTRGQQVTLRCSPKSGHDTVSWYQQALGQGPQFIFQYYEEEERQRGNFPDRFSGHQFPNYSSELNVNALLLGDSALYLCASSYRQGGNGYTFGSGTRLTVV.

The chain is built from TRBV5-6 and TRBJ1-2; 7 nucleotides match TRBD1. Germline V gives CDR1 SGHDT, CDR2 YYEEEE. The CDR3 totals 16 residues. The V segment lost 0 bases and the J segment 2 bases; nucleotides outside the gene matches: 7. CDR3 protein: CASSLGRTGRNYGYTF. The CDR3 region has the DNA TGTGCCAGCAGCTTGGGTCGGACAGGCAGGAACTATGGCTACACCTTC.

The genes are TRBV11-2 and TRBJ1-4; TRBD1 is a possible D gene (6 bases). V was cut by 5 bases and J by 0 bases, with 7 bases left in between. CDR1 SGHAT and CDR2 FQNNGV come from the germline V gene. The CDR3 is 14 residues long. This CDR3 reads CASSGQSTNEKLFF. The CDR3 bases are TGTGCCAGCAGCGGACAGTCAACTAATGAAAAACTGTTTTTT. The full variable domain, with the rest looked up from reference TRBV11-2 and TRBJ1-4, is EAGVAQSPRYKIIEKRQSVAFWCNPISGHATLYWYQQILGQGPKLLIQFQNNGVVDDSQLPKDRFSAERLKGVDSTLKIQPAKLEDSAVYLCASSGQSTNEKLFFGSGTQLSVL.